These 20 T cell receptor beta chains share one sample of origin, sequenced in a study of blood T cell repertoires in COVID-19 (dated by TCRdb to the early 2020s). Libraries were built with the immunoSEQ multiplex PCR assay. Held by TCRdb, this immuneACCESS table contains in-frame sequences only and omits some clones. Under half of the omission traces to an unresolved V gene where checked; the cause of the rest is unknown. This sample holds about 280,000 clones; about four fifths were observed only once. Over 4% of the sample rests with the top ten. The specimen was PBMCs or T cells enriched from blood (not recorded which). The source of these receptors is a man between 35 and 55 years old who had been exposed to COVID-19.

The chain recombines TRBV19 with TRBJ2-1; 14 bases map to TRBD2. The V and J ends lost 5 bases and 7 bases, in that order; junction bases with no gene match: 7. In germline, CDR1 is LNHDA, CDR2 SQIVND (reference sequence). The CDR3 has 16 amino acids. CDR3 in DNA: TGTGCCAGTAGTTCAAGACTAGCGGGAGGGTTAAATGAGCAGTTCTTC. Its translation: CASSSRLAGGLNEQFF.

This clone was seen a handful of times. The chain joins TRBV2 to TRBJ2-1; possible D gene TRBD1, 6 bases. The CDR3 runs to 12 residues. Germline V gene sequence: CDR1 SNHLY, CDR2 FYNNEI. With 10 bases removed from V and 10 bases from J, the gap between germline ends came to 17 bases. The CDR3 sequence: CATPNEGDEQFF. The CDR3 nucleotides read TGTGCCACCCCCAACGAGGGGGACGAGCAGTTCTTC.

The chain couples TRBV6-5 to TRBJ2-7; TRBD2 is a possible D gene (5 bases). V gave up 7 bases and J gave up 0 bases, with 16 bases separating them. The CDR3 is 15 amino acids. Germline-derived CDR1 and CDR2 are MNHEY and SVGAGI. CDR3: CASTRRGQSSYEQYF. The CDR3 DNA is TGTGCCAGCACCCGAAGAGGGCAGAGCTCCTACGAGCAGTACTTC.

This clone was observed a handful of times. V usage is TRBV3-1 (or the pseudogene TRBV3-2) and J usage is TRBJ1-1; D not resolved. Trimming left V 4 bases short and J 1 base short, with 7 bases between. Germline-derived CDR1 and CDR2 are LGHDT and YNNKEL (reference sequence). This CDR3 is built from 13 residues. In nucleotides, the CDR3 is TGTGCCAGCAGCCTCGTCTGGAACACTGAAGCTTTCTTT. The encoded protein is CASSLVWNTEAFF.

This CDR3 reads CSVVRGGEQFF. The DNA for the CDR3 is TGCAGCGTTGTCCGGGGGGGTGAGCAGTTCTTC. The rearrangement links TRBV29-1 to TRBJ2-1; 8 nucleotides match TRBD2. CDR1 is SQVTM and CDR2 is ANQGSEA in the germline V gene. This CDR3 contains 11 residues. The junction had 2 bases not matched to a gene; V was cut back by 4 bases and J by 9 bases.

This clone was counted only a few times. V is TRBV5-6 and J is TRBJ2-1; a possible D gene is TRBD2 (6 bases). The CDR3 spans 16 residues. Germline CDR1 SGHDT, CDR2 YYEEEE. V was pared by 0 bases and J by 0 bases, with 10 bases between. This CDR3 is CASSLVTRDSYNEQFF. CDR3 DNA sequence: TGTGCCAGCAGCTTGGTCACGCGGGACTCCTACAATGAGCAGTTCTTC.

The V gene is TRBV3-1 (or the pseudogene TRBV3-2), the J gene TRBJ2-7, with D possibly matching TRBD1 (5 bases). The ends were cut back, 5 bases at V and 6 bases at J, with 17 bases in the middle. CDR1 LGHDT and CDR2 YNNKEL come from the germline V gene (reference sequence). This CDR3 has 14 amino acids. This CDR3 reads CASSASISGLEQYF. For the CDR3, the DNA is TGTGCCAGCAGCGCCTCAATCTCAGGGCTCGAGCAGTACTTC.

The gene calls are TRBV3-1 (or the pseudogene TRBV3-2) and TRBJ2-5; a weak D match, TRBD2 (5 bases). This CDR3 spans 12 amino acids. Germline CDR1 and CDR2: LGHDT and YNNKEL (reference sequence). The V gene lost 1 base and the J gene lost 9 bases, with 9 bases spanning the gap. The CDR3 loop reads CASSQVEAAQYF. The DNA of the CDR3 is TGTGCCAGCAGCCAAGTGGAAGCGGCCCAGTACTTC.

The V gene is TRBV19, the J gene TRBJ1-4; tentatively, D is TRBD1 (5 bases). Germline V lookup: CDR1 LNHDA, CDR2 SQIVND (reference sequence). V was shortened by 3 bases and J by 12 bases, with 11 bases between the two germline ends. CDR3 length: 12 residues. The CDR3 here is CASSMQGGELFF. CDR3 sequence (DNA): TGTGCCAGTAGTATGCAGGGCGGGGAACTGTTTTTT.

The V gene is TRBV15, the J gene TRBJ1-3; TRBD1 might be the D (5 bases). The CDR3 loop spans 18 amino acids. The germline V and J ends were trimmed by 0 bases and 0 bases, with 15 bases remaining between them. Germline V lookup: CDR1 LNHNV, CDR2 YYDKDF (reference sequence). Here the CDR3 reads CATSRDLQTVLSGNTIYF. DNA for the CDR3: TGTGCCACCAGCAGAGATCTCCAGACAGTCCTCTCTGGAAACACCATATATTTT.

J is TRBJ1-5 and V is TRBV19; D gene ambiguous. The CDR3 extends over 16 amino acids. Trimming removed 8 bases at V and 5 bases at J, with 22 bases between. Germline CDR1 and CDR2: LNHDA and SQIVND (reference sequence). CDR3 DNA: TGTGCCAGTGGATCAATGGAACTTAGCTTTTATCAGCCCCAGCATTTT. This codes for CASGSMELSFYQPQHF.

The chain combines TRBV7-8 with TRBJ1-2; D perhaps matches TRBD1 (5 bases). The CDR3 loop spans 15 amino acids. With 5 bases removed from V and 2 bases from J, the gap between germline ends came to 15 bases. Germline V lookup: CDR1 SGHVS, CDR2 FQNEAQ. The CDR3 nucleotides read TGTGCCAGCAGCAAGGACCCCAGGGCCAACTATGGCTACACCTTC. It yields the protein CASSKDPRANYGYTF.

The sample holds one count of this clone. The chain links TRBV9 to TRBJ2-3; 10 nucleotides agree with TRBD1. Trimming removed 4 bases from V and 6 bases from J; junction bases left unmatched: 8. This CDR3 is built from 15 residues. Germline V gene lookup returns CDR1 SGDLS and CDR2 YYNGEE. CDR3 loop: CASSSRDRGLDTQYF. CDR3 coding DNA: TGTGCCAGCAGCTCCCGGGACAGGGGCCTTGATACGCAGTATTTT.

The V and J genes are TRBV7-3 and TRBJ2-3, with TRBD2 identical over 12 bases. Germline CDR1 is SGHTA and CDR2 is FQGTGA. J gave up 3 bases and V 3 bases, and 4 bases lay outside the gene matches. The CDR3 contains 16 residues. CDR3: CASSFTGTSGTDTQYF. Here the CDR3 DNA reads TGTGCCAGCAGCTTCACCGGGACTAGCGGGACAGATACGCAGTATTTT.

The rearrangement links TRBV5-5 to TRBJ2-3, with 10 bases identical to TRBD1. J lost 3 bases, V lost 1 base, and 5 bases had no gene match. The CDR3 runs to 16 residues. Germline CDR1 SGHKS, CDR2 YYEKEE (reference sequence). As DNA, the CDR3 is TGTGCCAGCAGCTTGTCATTGGGACAGGGGACAGATACGCAGTATTTT. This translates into CASSLSLGQGTDTQYF.

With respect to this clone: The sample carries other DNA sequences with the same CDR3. Here the CDR3 reads CATSDPGQGNEKLFF. CDR3 sequence (DNA): TGTGCCACCAGTGATCCGGGACAGGGCAATGAAAAACTGTTTTTT. The chain links TRBV24-1 to TRBJ1-4; 9 bases are a match to TRBD1. V was clipped by 3 bases and J by 5 bases; unmatched bases: 3. The CDR3 spans 15 residues. Germline V gene sequence: CDR1 KGHDR, CDR2 SFDVKD.

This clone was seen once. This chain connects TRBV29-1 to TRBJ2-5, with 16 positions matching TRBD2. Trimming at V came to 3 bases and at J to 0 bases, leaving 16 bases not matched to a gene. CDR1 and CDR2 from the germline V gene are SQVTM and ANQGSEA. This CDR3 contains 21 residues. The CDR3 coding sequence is TGCAGCGTTGATGATCGAGACTTTGGGACTAGCGGGAGGGATTACCAAGAGACCCAGTACTTC. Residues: CSVDDRDFGTSGRDYQETQYF.

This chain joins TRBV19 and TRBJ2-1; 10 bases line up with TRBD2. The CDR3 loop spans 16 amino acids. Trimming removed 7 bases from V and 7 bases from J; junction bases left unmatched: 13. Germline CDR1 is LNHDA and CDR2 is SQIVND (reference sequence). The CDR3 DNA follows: TGTGCCAGTAAAAATCAAGGTAGCGGGAGGTCTAATGAGCAGTTCTTC. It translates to CASKNQGSGRSNEQFF.

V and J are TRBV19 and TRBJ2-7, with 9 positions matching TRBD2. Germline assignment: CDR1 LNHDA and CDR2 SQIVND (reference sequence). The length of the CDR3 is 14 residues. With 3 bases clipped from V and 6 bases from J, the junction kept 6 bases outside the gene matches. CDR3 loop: CASSIALAGAEQYF. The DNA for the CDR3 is TGTGCCAGTAGTATCGCACTAGCGGGCGCCGAGCAGTACTTC.

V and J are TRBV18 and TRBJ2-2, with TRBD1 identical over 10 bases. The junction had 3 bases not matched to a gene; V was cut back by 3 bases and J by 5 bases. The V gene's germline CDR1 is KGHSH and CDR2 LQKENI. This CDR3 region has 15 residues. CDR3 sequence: CASSPPGQGTGELFF. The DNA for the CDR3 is TGTGCCAGCTCACCCCCGGGACAGGGGACCGGGGAGCTGTTTTTT.